This entry lists 23 T cell receptor beta chains sequenced from one sample in a study of graft-versus-host responses after intestinal transplantation. Their antigens remain unidentified. Sequencing was performed with immunoSEQ multiplex PCR; in TCRdb, only in-frame clones are kept and a portion is missing. The sample lists about 86,000 clones, roughly 90% occurring once. This material consisted of unstimulated CD4+ T cells sorted from spleen or lymph node cells, taken before transplant. These TCRs come from a human donor who was the organ donor for an intestinal transplant.

This clone was picked up a small number of times. This sequence joins TRBV13 and TRBJ1-2; 7 nucleotides align to TRBD1. The CDR3 is 15 amino acids. The V segment lost 0 bases and the J segment 10 bases; nucleotides outside the gene matches: 11. The germline V gene encodes CDR1 PRHDT and CDR2 FYEKMQ (reference sequence). CDR3 residues: CASSLGRGRGIFYTF. The CDR3 DNA reads as TGTGCCAGCAGCTTAGGCCGTGGCAGGGGGATCTTCTACACCTTC.

The V gene is TRBV7-2, the J gene TRBJ2-7, with 8 bases matching TRBD2. The V and J ends lost 5 bases and 7 bases, in that order; junction bases with no gene match: 16. Looked up from germline, CDR1 is SGHTA and CDR2 is FQGNSA. The CDR3 is 16 residues long. The CDR3 protein is CASSDARLAPIYEQYF. CDR3 nucleotides: TGTGCCAGCAGCGACGCCCGACTAGCGCCGATTTATGAGCAGTACTTC.

This rearrangement joins TRBV6-4 to TRBJ1-3, with D perhaps matching TRBD1 (6 bases). This CDR3 is built from 15 residues. V was shortened by 0 bases and J by 4 bases, with 10 bases between the two germline ends. CDR1 is MRHNA and CDR2 is SNTAGT in the germline V gene. Here the CDR3 DNA reads TGTGCCAGCAGTGACTCCAGGGGCAGGGGAAACACCATATATTTT. Its translation is CASSDSRGRGNTIYF.

The table lists this clone with a few counts. V gene TRBV19 combines with J gene TRBJ2-1; 7 nucleotides line up with TRBD2. This CDR3 contains 16 residues. Trimming took 6 bases from V and 6 from J; bases not matched to a gene: 14. CDR1 and CDR2 (germline): LNHDA, SQIVND (reference sequence). The CDR3 spells CASRISGPNSLNEQFF. CDR3 nucleotide sequence: TGTGCCAGTAGGATTAGCGGGCCCAACTCTCTCAATGAGCAGTTCTTC.

This chain connects TRBV4-1 to TRBJ2-1; no firm D call. CDR1 is MGHRA and CDR2 is YSYEKL in the germline V gene. The CDR3 has 12 residues. V was cut by 1 base and J by 4 bases, with 2 bases left in between. The CDR3 here is CASSQAYNEQFF. The DNA for the CDR3 is TGCGCCAGCAGCCAAGCGTACAATGAGCAGTTCTTC.

The V gene is TRBV28, the J gene TRBJ1-3; 8 bases are shared with TRBD1. Germline values: CDR1 MDHEN, CDR2 SYDVKM. The V and J ends lost 4 bases and 3 bases, in that order; junction bases with no gene match: 5. The CDR3 covers 15 residues. The CDR3 nucleotides read TGTGCCAGCAGTTCTCAGGGGGCGGGTGGAAACACCATATATTTT. It yields the protein CASSSQGAGGNTIYF. The full variable domain, with the rest looked up from reference TRBV28 and TRBJ1-3, is DVKVTQSSRYLVKRTGEKVFLECVQDMDHENMFWYRQDPGLGLRLIYFSYDVKMKEKGDIPEGYSVSREKKERFSLILESASTNQTSMYLCASSSQGAGGNTIYFGEGSWLTVV.

This chain connects TRBV11-3 to TRBJ2-5; D call uncertain. This CDR3 is built from 14 residues. V was cut by 1 base and J by 4 bases, with 10 bases left in between. Germline V CDR1 and CDR2: SGHNT, YENEEA. The CDR3 sequence: CASSLGSTIETQYF. CDR3 in DNA: TGTGCCAGCAGCTTAGGGTCTACTATAGAGACCCAGTACTTC. Full variable domain (outside the CDR3, taken from reference TRBV11-3 and TRBJ2-5): EAGVVQSPRYKIIEKKQPVAFWCNPISGHNTLYWYLQNLGQGPELLIRYENEEAVDDSQLPKDRFSAERLKGVDSTLKIQPAELGDSAVYLCASSLGSTIETQYFGPGTRLLVL.

The J gene is TRBJ2-3, the V gene TRBV6-6, with D perhaps TRBD2 (6 bases). Looked up from germline, CDR1 is MNHNY and CDR2 is SVGAGI (reference sequence). Trimming cost V 7 bases and J 2 bases, with 10 bases left between them. This CDR3 region has 13 residues. DNA for the CDR3: TGTGCCAGCACTGGGGGACTCACAGATACGCAGTATTTT. Amino acid sequence: CASTGGLTDTQYF.

This chain uses TRBV27 with TRBJ1-2, with 7 bases fitting TRBD1. CDR3 size: 13 residues. V dropped 5 bases and J dropped 10; count of bases not matched to a gene: 10. Germline lookup yields CDR1 MNHEY and CDR2 SMNVEV (reference sequence). The CDR3 loop reads CASSHLTGADYTF. CDR3 bases: TGTGCCAGCAGTCACCTCACAGGGGCCGACTACACCTTC.

This chain joins TRBV9 and TRBJ2-3; the D is unclear. V was clipped by 6 bases and J by 5 bases, with 13 bases between them. Looked up from germline, CDR1 is SGDLS and CDR2 is YYNGEE. This CDR3 has 13 residues. CDR3 sequence (DNA): TGTGCCAGCAACCCGGGTGCGCAAGATACGCAGTATTTT. It translates to CASNPGAQDTQYF.

V and J are TRBV28 and TRBJ2-5; 9 bases are shared with TRBD1. Germline V gene sequence: CDR1 MDHEN, CDR2 SYDVKM. V was clipped by 3 bases and J by 2 bases; unmatched bases: 4. This CDR3 is built from 15 residues. CDR3 loop: CASSLTGGGQETQYF. The CDR3 coding sequence is TGTGCCAGCAGTTTGACAGGGGGGGGGCAAGAGACCCAGTACTTC.

As concerns this clone: This specimen includes other DNA sequences encoding the same CDR3. This sequence joins TRBV28 and TRBJ2-7; 7 bases are shared with TRBD1. Per the germline V gene, CDR1 is MDHEN and CDR2 is SYDVKM. Trimming removed 3 bases from V and 4 bases from J; junction bases left unmatched: 6. This CDR3 is built from 14 residues. This CDR3 is CASSLLMGQYEQYF. CDR3 nucleotides: TGTGCCAGCAGTTTGCTTATGGGACAGTACGAGCAGTACTTC. Full variable domain (missing parts from reference TRBV28 and TRBJ2-7): DVKVTQSSRYLVKRTGEKVFLECVQDMDHENMFWYRQDPGLGLRLIYFSYDVKMKEKGDIPEGYSVSREKKERFSLILESASTNQTSMYLCASSLLMGQYEQYFGPGTRLTVT.

This rearrangement joins TRBV7-6 to TRBJ2-1; 8 nucleotides agree with TRBD2. Per germline, CDR1 SGHVS and CDR2 FNYEAQ. The CDR3 has 16 amino acids. The V and J ends lost 1 base and 5 bases, in that order; junction bases with no gene match: 7. This CDR3 is CASSLELAGSNNEQFF. CDR3 in DNA: TGTGCCAGCAGCTTAGAATTAGCGGGATCCAACAATGAGCAGTTCTTC.

J is TRBJ2-7 and V is TRBV6-1, with 9 nucleotides matching TRBD2. CDR3 length: 15 amino acids. From germline, CDR1 is MNHNS and CDR2 SASEGT. V lost 0 bases and J lost 2; bases outside the gene matches: 2. The CDR3 here is CASSEALAGAYEQYF. DNA for the CDR3: TGTGCCAGCAGTGAAGCGTTAGCGGGGGCCTACGAGCAGTACTTC.

This clone has only a few counts. The chain couples TRBV4-1 to TRBJ1-6; D is undetermined. V gave up 6 bases and J gave up 7 bases, with 10 bases separating them. CDR1 MGHRA and CDR2 YSYEKL come from the germline V gene. CDR3 length: 13 residues. The DNA of the CDR3 is TGCGCCAGCAGGAATCTAGGAAATTCACCCCTCCACTTT. This sequence encodes CASRNLGNSPLHF.

This chain links TRBV10-3 with TRBJ2-3; D not certain. The V end was cut by 2 bases, the J end by 2 bases, with 8 bases between. The germline V gene encodes CDR1 ENHRY and CDR2 SYGVKD. This CDR3 region has 14 residues. The CDR3 is CAISEPLSTDTQYF. The CDR3 nucleotides are TGTGCCATCAGTGAGCCCCTTTCCACAGATACGCAGTATTTT.

This chain connects TRBV28 to TRBJ1-2; the match to TRBD1 covers 7 bases. The CDR3 contains 15 residues. The V gene end was trimmed by 6 bases and the J gene end by 1 base; junction bases not matched to a gene: 8. Germline lookup yields CDR1 MDHEN and CDR2 SYDVKM. The CDR3: CASSQRQGLNYGYTF. The DNA for the CDR3 is TGTGCCAGCAGCCAAAGACAGGGACTTAACTATGGCTACACCTTC.

This clone showed up just a few times. The rearrangement uses TRBV27 and TRBJ2-5; D is perhaps TRBD1 (5 bases). Germline V gene lookup returns CDR1 MNHEY and CDR2 SMNVEV (reference sequence). V shed 7 bases and J shed 7 bases, with 13 bases lying between them. The CDR3 totals 12 residues. CDR3 amino acids: CASISQGGTQYF. Here the CDR3 DNA reads TGTGCCAGCATTAGCCAGGGTGGGACCCAGTACTTC.

This sequence joins TRBV5-1 and TRBJ2-1, with 8 bases fitting TRBD1. The CDR3 is made up of 17 amino acids. V lost 4 bases and J lost 4; bases outside the gene matches: 13. Germline CDR1 and CDR2: SGHRS and YFSETQ. CDR3 residues: CASSDPRQGSIYNEQFF. As DNA, the CDR3 is TGCGCCAGCAGCGACCCAAGACAGGGGAGCATTTACAATGAGCAGTTCTTC.

The rearrangement links TRBV28 to TRBJ2-1, with 10 bases lining up with TRBD2. V shed 10 bases and J 9 bases; nucleotides not matched to a gene: 9. Germline V gene lookup returns CDR1 MDHEN and CDR2 SYDVKM. The length of the CDR3 is 13 residues. The CDR3 region is CATRAGGLGEQFF. CDR3 in DNA: TGTGCCACCCGAGCGGGGGGGTTGGGTGAGCAGTTCTTC. The full variable domain, completed using reference TRBV28 and TRBJ2-1, is DVKVTQSSRYLVKRTGEKVFLECVQDMDHENMFWYRQDPGLGLRLIYFSYDVKMKEKGDIPEGYSVSREKKERFSLILESASTNQTSMYLCATRAGGLGEQFFGPGTRLTVL.

J is TRBJ1-2 and V is TRBV5-8; 7 nucleotides match TRBD1. From germline, CDR1 is SGHTS and CDR2 YDEGEE. Trimming at V came to 4 bases and at J to 4 bases, leaving 4 bases not matched to a gene. The CDR3 is 13 amino acids. The CDR3 sequence is CASSPTGPYGYTF. Written as DNA, the CDR3 is TGTGCCAGCAGCCCGACAGGGCCCTATGGCTACACCTTC. Based on the CDR3 plus reference TRBV5-8 and TRBJ1-2, the full variable domain is EAGVTQSPTHLIKTRGQQATLRCSPISGHTSVYWYQQALGLGLQFLLWYDEGEERNRGNFPPRFSGRQFPNYSSELNVNALELEDSALYLCASSPTGPYGYTFGSGTRLTVV.

The chain combines TRBV5-1 with TRBJ1-3, with D possibly matching TRBD1 (5 bases). The CDR3 sequence is 15 residues long. Per germline, CDR1 SGHRS and CDR2 YFSETQ. V dropped 4 bases and J dropped 4 bases, with 15 bases sitting between them. The CDR3 loop is CASSPVGTEGNTIYF. Written as DNA, the CDR3 is TGCGCCAGCAGCCCGGTCGGGACTGAAGGAAACACCATATATTTT. The full variable domain, in which reference TRBV5-1 and TRBJ1-3 provide the parts outside the CDR3, is KAGVTQTPRYLIKTRGQQVTLSCSPISGHRSVSWYQQTPGQGLQFLFEYFSETQRNKGNFPGRFSGRQFSNSRSEMNVSTLELGDSALYLCASSPVGTEGNTIYFGEGSWLTVV.

CDR3 region: CASSSGLAGGIEQYF. The DNA for the CDR3 is TGTGCCAGCAGTTCTGGACTAGCGGGGGGGATCGAGCAGTACTTC. The rearrangement links TRBV6-5 to TRBJ2-7, with 15 bases that match TRBD2. The CDR3 has 15 residues. Per germline, CDR1 MNHEY and CDR2 SVGAGI. After removal of 4 bases from V and 6 bases from J, the junction contained 4 bases not matched to a gene.